Given below is one T cell receptor beta chain in context. Profiling relied on immunoSEQ multiplex PCR, and the TCRdb table lists in-frame clones only, not all of them. The sample shows about 380,000 clones, approximately 89% of them seen only once. Those who participated ranged in age from roughly 18 to 90 years and resided in 20 to 25 US areas. What the recovered Cohort 3 donors had was two negative PCRs, clearance, or symptom resolution. The sample is drawn from a study of blood T cell repertoires in COVID-19. Trimming cost V 4 bases and J 6 bases; bases outside gene matches: 4. The germline V gene encodes CDR1 LNHDA and CDR2 SQIVND (reference sequence). The CDR3 length is 14 residues.

The sequencing input was PBMCs or T cells enriched from blood (not recorded which). This chain connects TRBV19 to TRBJ2-2, with 8 bases identical to TRBD1. The TCR originated in a man under 40 who had recovered from COVID-19. The CDR3 DNA reads TGTGCCAGTAGTAAGGGACAGGTGGCCGGGGAGCTGTTTTTT. Its protein product is CASSKGQVAGELFF. Combining the CDR3 with reference TRBV19 and TRBJ2-2 gives the whole variable domain DGGITQSPKYLFRKEGQNVTLSCEQNLNHDAMYWYRQDPGQGLRLIYYSQIVNDFQKGDIAEGYSVSREKKESFPLTVTSAQKNPTAFYLCASSKGQVAGELFFGEGSRLTVL.